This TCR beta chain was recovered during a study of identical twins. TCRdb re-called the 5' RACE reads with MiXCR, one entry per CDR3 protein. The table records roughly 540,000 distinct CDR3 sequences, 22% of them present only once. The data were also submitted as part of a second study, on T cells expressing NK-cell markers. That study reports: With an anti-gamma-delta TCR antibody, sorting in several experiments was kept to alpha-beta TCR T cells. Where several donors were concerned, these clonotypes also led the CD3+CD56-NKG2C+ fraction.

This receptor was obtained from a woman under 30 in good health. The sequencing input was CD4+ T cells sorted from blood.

The CDR3 region is CASGRDRVAYEQYF. The CDR3 DNA reads TGTGCCAGCGGACGGGACAGAGTGGCCTACGAGCAGTACTTC. The chain employs TRBV6-1 and TRBJ2-7; 7 bases match TRBD1. V gave up 8 bases and J gave up 2 bases; unmatched junction bases: 9. Germline CDR1 and CDR2: MNHNS and SASEGT. This CDR3 has 14 residues.